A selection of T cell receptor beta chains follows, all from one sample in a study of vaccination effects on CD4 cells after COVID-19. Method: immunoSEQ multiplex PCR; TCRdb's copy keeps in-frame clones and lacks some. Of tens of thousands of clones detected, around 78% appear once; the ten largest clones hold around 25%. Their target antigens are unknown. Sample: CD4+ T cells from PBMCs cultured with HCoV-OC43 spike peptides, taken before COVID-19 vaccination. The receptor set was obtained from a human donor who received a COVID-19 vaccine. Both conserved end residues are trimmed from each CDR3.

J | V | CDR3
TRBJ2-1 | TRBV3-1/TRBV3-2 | ASSHSGNEQF
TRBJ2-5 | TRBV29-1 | SVGGGSETQY
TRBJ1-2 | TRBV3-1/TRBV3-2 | ASSFDSSYGYT
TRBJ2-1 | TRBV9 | ASSVAGARSYNEQF
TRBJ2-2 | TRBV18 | ASCRTGIAGELF
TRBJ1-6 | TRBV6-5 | ASSYRTVGPNSPLH
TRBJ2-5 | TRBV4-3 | ASSQGAGGGETQY
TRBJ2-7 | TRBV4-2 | ASSPSGRHPAYEQY
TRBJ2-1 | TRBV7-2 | ASSSRTGENEQF
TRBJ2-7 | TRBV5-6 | ASSLGLREWRSSYEQY
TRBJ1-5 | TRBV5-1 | ASSLAGNQPQH
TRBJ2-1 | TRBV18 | ASSPSNSPYNEQF
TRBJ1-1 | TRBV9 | ASSVVWGKSNTEAF
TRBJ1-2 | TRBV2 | ASRMGMAYGYT
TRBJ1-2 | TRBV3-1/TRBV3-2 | ASSQGSGPR
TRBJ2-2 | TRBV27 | ASSRSSGQNTGELF
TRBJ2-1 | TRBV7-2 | ASSRIRVGQF
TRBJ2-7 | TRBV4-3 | ASSQVYQGLPPYEQY
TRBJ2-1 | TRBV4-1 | ASSPSGAGGIYNEQF
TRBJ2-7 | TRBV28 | ASRAGLAGSEQY
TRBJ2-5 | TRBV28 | ASSRRTGGRETQY
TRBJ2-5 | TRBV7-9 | ASSLATGGQETQY
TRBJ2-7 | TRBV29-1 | STRQGGSYEQY
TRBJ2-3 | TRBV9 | ASSPSPGDAPDTQY
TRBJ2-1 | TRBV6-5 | ASRYSNEQF
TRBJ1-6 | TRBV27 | ASSLLSGQADNSPLH
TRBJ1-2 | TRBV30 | AWSVLRQGYGYT
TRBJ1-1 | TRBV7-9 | ASSPTGNTEAF
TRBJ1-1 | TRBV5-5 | ASTFRAPLELF